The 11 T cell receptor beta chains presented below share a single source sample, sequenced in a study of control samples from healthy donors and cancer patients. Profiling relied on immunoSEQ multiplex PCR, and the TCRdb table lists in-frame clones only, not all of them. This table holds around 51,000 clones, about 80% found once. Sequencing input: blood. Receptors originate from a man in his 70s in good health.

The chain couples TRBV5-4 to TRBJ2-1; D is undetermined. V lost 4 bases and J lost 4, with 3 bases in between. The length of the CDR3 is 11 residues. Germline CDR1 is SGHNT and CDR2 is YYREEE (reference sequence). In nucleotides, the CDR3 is TGTGCCAGCAGCAATTACAATGAGCAGTTCTTC. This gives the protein CASSNYNEQFF.

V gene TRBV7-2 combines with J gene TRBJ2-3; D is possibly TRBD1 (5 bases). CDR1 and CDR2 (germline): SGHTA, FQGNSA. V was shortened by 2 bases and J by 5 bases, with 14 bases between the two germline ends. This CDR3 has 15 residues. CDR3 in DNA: TGTGCCAGCAGCTTATTGGGCAGGGTAGTAGATACGCAGTATTTT. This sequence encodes CASSLLGRVVDTQYF.

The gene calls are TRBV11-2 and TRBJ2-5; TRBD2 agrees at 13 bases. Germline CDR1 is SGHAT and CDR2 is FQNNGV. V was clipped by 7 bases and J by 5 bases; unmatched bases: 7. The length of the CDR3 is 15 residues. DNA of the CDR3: TGTGCCAGCAAATTCGGACTAGCGGGGGACGAGACCCAGTACTTC. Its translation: CASKFGLAGDETQYF.

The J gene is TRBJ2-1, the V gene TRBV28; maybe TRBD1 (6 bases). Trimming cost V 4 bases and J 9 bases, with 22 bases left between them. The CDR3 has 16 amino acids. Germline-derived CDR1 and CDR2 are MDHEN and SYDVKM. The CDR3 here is CASSSGAQGVEGEQFF. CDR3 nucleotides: TGTGCCAGCAGTTCAGGGGCACAGGGCGTCGAGGGTGAGCAGTTCTTC.

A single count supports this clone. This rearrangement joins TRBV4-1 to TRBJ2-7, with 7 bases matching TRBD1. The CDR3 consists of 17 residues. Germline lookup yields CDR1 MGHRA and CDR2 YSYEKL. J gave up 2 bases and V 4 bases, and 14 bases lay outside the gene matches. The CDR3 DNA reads TGCGCCAGCAGCCCATTGTTTATCCGGGACAGCACCTACGAGCAGTACTTC. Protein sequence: CASSPLFIRDSTYEQYF.

CDR3 nucleotides: TGTGCCAGCAGTATAACAGGGGTTGGGGAGCTGTTTTTT. Translating it yields CASSITGVGELFF. The chain couples TRBV27 to TRBJ2-2; 7 nucleotides line up with TRBD1. Germline assignment: CDR1 MNHEY and CDR2 SMNVEV (reference sequence). The CDR3 is 13 residues long. The trim removed 5 bases at V and 8 bases at J, leaving 5 bases unmatched.

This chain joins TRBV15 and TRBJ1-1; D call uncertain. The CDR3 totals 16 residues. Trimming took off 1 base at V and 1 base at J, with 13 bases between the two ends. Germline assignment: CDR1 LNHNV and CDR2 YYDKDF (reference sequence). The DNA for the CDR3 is TGTGCCACCAGCAGAGCACCGACGACGGCGAACACTGAAGCTTTCTTT. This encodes CATSRAPTTANTEAFF.

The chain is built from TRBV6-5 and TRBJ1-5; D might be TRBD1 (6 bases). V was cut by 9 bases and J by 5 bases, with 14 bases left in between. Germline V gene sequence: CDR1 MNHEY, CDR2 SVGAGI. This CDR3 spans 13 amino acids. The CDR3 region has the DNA TGTGCCAGTTTAGACAGGAATTATCAGCCCCAGCATTTT. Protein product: CASLDRNYQPQHF.

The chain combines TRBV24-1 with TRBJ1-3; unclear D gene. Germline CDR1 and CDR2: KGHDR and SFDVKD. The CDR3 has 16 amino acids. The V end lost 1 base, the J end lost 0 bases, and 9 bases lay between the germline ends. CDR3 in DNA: TGTGCCACCAGTGATTTATTAACAGACTCTGGAAACACCATATATTTT. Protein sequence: CATSDLLTDSGNTIYF.

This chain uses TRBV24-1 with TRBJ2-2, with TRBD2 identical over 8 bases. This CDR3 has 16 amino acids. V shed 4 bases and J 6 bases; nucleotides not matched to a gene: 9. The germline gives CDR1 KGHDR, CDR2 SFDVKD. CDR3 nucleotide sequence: TGTGCCACCAGTGACCAGACTAGCGCTACACCCGGGGAGCTGTTTTTT. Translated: CATSDQTSATPGELFF.

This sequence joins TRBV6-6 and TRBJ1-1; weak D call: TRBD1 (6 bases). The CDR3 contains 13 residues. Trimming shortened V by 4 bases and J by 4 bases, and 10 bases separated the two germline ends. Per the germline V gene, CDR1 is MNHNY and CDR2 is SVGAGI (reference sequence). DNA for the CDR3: TGTGCCAGCAGTTCAGGGGACCGCACTGAAGCTTTCTTT. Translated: CASSSGDRTEAFF.